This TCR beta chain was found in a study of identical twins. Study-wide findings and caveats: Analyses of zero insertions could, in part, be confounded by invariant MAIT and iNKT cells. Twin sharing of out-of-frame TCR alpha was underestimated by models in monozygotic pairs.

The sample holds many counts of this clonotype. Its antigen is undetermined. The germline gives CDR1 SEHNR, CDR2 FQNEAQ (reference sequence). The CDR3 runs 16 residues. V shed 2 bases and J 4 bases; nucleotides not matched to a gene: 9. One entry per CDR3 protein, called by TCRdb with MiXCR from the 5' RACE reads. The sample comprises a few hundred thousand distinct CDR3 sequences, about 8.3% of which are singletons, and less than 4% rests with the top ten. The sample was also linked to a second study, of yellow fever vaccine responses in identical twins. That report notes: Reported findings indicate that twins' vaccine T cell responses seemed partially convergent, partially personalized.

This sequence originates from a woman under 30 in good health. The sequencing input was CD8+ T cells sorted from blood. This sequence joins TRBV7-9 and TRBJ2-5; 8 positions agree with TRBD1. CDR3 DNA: TGTGCCAGCAGCTTATGGGCAGGGGGCCCAGGAGAGACCCAGTACTTC. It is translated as CASSLWAGGPGETQYF.